This entry lists 6 T cell receptor beta chains sequenced from one sample in a study of T cell repertoires in cytomegalovirus infection (dated by TCRdb to the late 2010s). The listed sequencing device is Illumina HiSeq 1500. The public reads were reprocessed in TCRdb via fastp at Q25 and MiXCR, keeping in-frame beta chains. Every CDR3 protein is listed once, alongside the most common genes and DNA of its rows. In this sample the table shows 100,000 to 150,000 distinct CDR3 sequences, roughly a quarter of which occur a single time. The ten largest clonotypes hold 30% to 35% of the sample. No antigen has been assigned to these receptors. Sequences were obtained from PBMCs, sequenced either directly or after in vitro stimulation (not recorded which). These receptors were taken from a human donor in good health (CMV status not recorded). Some clones in this sample may be carry-over from other donors' samples.

The chain couples TRBV12-5 to TRBJ1-1; unclear D gene. Trimming shortened V by 4 bases and J by 5 bases, and 11 bases separated the two germline ends. Germline assignment: CDR1 LGHNT and CDR2 FRNRAP. The CDR3 spans 13 residues. The DNA for the CDR3 is TGTGCTAGTGGTTCTTCAATTGGAACTGAAGCTTTCTTT. The encoded protein is CASGSSIGTEAFF. Filled out from reference TRBV12-5 and TRBJ1-1, the complete variable domain reads DARVTQTPRHKVTEMGQEVTMRCQPILGHNTVFWYRQTMMQGLELLAYFRNRAPLDDSGMPKDRFSAEMPDATLATLKIQPSEPRDSAVYFCASGSSIGTEAFFGQGTRLTVV.

V is TRBV2 and J is TRBJ2-7; TRBD1 might be the D (6 bases). Trimming stripped 3 bases from V and 0 bases from J, with 12 bases between. Per the germline V gene, CDR1 is SNHLY and CDR2 is FYNNEI. The CDR3 covers 15 residues. DNA of the CDR3: TGTGCCAGCAGTGATACAGGGCTGGGCTCCTACGAGCAGTACGTC. Protein product: CASSDTGLGSYEQYV.

There are many counts of this clonotype. The CDR3, as DNA: TGTGCCAGCAGGAAACTAGCGGGAGGGCCGGGGCAGTTCTTC. Its translation is CASRKLAGGPGQFF. The chain uses TRBV12-3 or TRBV12-4 and TRBJ2-1, with TRBD2 matching over 13 bases. Losses at the gene ends were 6 bases for V and 12 bases for J; bases not matched to a gene: 8. This CDR3 is 14 amino acids long.

The chain links TRBV6-6 to TRBJ2-6; maybe TRBD1 (6 bases). With 2 bases removed from V and 0 bases from J, the gap between germline ends came to 11 bases. Germline V lookup: CDR1 MNHNY, CDR2 SVGAGI (reference sequence). The CDR3 consists of 17 residues. CDR3 in amino acids: CASSYGQRSSGANVLTF. CDR3 bases: TGTGCCAGCAGTTACGGACAGCGGAGCTCTGGGGCCAACGTCCTGACTTTC.

The V call is TRBV15, the J call TRBJ1-2; D unresolved. This CDR3 has 13 residues. V lost 0 bases to trimming and J lost 8 bases, with 10 bases between them. CDR1 and CDR2 (germline): LNHNV, YYDKDF (reference sequence). The CDR3 here is CATSRDRSLGYTF. The CDR3 DNA is TGTGCCACCAGCAGAGATAGGTCCCTGGGCTACACCTTC.

This clonotype was seen more than once but under ten times. This chain connects TRBV5-8 to TRBJ2-5, with unresolved D. V was clipped by 1 base and J by 1 base, with 11 bases between them. The germline V gene encodes CDR1 SGHTS and CDR2 YDEGEE. The CDR3 is 15 residues long. The CDR3 bases are TGTGCCAGCAGCTTGTCTTGGCGCAGCCAAGAGACCCAGTACTTC. It is translated as CASSLSWRSQETQYF. The full variable domain, its missing parts supplied by reference TRBV5-8 and TRBJ2-5, is EAGVTQSPTHLIKTRGQQATLRCSPISGHTSVYWYQQALGLGLQFLLWYDEGEERNRGNFPPRFSGRQFPNYSSELNVNALELEDSALYLCASSLSWRSQETQYFGPGTRLLVL.